This T cell receptor (beta chain) was identified in a study of beta chain features in type 1 diabetes. To note about this clone: Its antigen is as yet unknown.

The study reverse transcribed the entire isolated RNA, so it sequenced expressed TCRB transcripts. Some 3.3 million reads was the average for naive, central memory and regulatory T cell samples. Produced via immunoSEQ multiplex PCR; TCRdb's table is partial and in-frame only. Here the sample spans about 270,000 clones, 14% being singletons. The V gene lost 5 bases and the J gene lost 0 bases, with 14 bases spanning the gap. The CDR3 is 16 residues long. Looked up from germline, CDR1 is SGHTA and CDR2 is FQGNSA. Notes on the study in general: Moderate but significant shortening of TCRB CDR3s was recorded in all four CD4+ subsets from Type 1 diabetes patients.

Sequencing was carried out using naive CD4+ T cells from blood. The TCR was taken from a young man with type 1 diabetes. The rearrangement joins TRBV7-2 to TRBJ2-1; TRBD2 is a possible D gene (5 bases). In DNA, the CDR3 is TGTGCCAGCAGCCCCGCGGGCGAAAGCTCCTACAATGAGCAGTTCTTC. This sequence encodes CASSPAGESSYNEQFF.